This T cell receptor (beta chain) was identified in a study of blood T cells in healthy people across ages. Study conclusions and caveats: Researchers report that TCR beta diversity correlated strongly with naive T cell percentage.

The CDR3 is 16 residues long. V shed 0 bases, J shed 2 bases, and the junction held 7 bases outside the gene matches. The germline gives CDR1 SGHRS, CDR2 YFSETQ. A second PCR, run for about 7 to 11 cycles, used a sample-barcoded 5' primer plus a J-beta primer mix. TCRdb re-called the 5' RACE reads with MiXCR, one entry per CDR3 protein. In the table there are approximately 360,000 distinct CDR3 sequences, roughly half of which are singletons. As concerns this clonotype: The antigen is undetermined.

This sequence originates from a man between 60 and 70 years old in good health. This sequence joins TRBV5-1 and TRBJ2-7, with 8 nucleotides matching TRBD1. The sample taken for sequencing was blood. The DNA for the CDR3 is TGCGCCAGCAGCTTGGCCCAGGACAGGGCCACCTACGAGCAGTACTTC. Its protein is CASSLAQDRATYEQYF.